This TCR beta chain was recorded in a study of cytomegalovirus exposure and HLA in healthy donors. Study outcomes and limitations: The analysis excluded some indistinguishable V segments, including TRBV6-2 and TRBV6-3. In a later analysis, at a false discovery rate of 0.05, under 20,000 TCR beta sequences matched HLA alleles. Later analysis revealed greater clonal expansion in HLA-associated TCR beta chains than in equally common others.

The PCR employed 60 Vbeta primers together with 13 Jbeta primers. The table came from immunoSEQ multiplex PCR; TCRdb's copy has only in-frame clones and leaves some out. The table includes over 60,000 clones, 65% to 70% detected once. This clone was observed a few times. What it binds is unknown. Looked up from germline, CDR1 is SGHNT and CDR2 is YENEEA. V shed 1 base and J 1 base; nucleotides not matched to a gene: 3. This CDR3 is 15 amino acids long. At sampling all donors were nominally healthy, likely with unrecorded immune exposures. This chain joins TRBV11-3 and TRBJ2-5, with 7 bases that match TRBD2. Sequencing was carried out using PBMCs. The receptor was derived from a male donor in good health and CMV-seropositive. The CDR3 region has the DNA TGTGCCAGCAGCTTAGGGGTAGCGGGCCAAGAGACCCAGTACTTC. Amino acids: CASSLGVAGQETQYF. The full variable domain, completed using reference TRBV11-3 and TRBJ2-5, is EAGVVQSPRYKIIEKKQPVAFWCNPISGHNTLYWYLQNLGQGPELLIRYENEEAVDDSQLPKDRFSAERLKGVDSTLKIQPAELGDSAVYLCASSLGVAGQETQYFGPGTRLLVL.